The rows below give T cell receptor beta chains drawn from one sample of a study of cytomegalovirus exposure and HLA in healthy donors. Repertoires were generated with immunoSEQ multiplex PCR, while TCRdb's copy carries only in-frame clones and drops some. Of about 160,000 clones in the sample, roughly 80% were seen once. The sample comprised PBMCs. These receptors were taken from a middle-aged man in good health and CMV-seronegative. Both conserved end residues are part of each CDR3. Each record gives: CDR3 protein, V gene, J gene, CDR3 length.

CASSVEVGLKETQYF,TRBV9,TRBJ2-5,15
CASSYIDSRGRSYTF,TRBV6-5,TRBJ1-2,15
CASSLGPSGGPHNEQFF,TRBV7-3,TRBJ2-1,17
CASSRGGDTEAFF,TRBV11-3,TRBJ1-1,13
CASSPPGGGTFTDTQYF,TRBV18,TRBJ2-3,17
CASSTGSLDYGYTF,TRBV5-1,TRBJ1-2,14
CASSLEGDRGEQFF,TRBV5-4,TRBJ2-1,14
CASSSRSGDTEAFF,TRBV5-1,TRBJ1-1,14
CASSLGSLEQYF,TRBV11-2,TRBJ2-7,12
CASSLSPGFGSLDQPQHF,TRBV28,TRBJ1-5,18
CASYQGGPGGYTF,TRBV5-6,TRBJ1-2,13
CAWRASGGGNTQYF,TRBV30,TRBJ2-3,14
CASGLKLSTGPASGYTF,TRBV12-5,TRBJ1-2,17
CASSLVTPNNYEQYF,TRBV5-1,TRBJ2-7,15
CASRTYREREQPQHF,TRBV6-1,TRBJ1-5,15
CASSSGLGLEQYF,TRBV7-9,TRBJ2-7,13
CSVPGTGQNTIYF,TRBV29-1,TRBJ1-3,13
CASSPRTQTYEQYF,TRBV4-2,TRBJ2-7,14
CASSETGERDRGGPNEKLFF,TRBV2,TRBJ1-4,20
CASSEEAGDLTDTQYF,TRBV2,TRBJ2-3,16
CASSLPGDYEQYF,TRBV5-6,.,13
CASSLSGVTGAGLAYEQYF,TRBV27,TRBJ2-7,19
CASSEPLPGGDQPQHF,TRBV6-1,TRBJ1-5,16
CASSSGTGETQYF,TRBV11-3,TRBJ2-5,13
CASSNRQSSNQPQHF,TRBV21-1,TRBJ1-5,15
CASSVEATGWTNEKLFF,TRBV9,TRBJ1-4,17
CASSVGLAGAGTGELFF,TRBV9,TRBJ2-2,17
CASSRQGDTQYF,TRBV5-4,TRBJ2-3,12
CASRVAGIGYGYTF,TRBV19,TRBJ1-2,14
CASRRGQGTGELFF,TRBV19,TRBJ2-2,14
CASKEQGLNTEAFF,TRBV7-2,TRBJ1-1,14
CASSPAHSRLAGESYEQYF,TRBV27,TRBJ2-7,19
CASRPGTGGNYGYTF,TRBV19,TRBJ1-2,15
CASSLVRQAPYEQYF,TRBV5-6,TRBJ2-7,15
CASSLTPSTTQGVNSYEQYF,TRBV5-1,TRBJ2-7,20
CASSTGGDTQYF,TRBV6-6,TRBJ2-3,12
CASSKASLRASGGPTYEQYF,TRBV21-1,TRBJ2-7,20
CASSHLQGAYGYTF,TRBV6-6,TRBJ1-2,14
CATSMRDRGPGANVLTF,TRBV15,TRBJ2-6,17
CAWIKRGETQYF,TRBV30,TRBJ2-5,12
CASSGQGARSGVADTQYF,TRBV5-1,TRBJ2-3,18
CASSLESWDRGLYEQYF,TRBV5-1,TRBJ2-7,17
CASSQEDRESYEQYF,TRBV4-1,TRBJ2-7,15
CSSSLGLVGGQYF,TRBV7-9,TRBJ2-7,13
CASRSLSGGAEYNEQFF,TRBV12-2,TRBJ2-1,17
CASSEAESEQFF,TRBV6-1,TRBJ2-1,12
CASRPRGRLTEAFF,TRBV7-3,TRBJ1-1,14
CASSSSGTATNEKLFF,TRBV5-1,TRBJ1-4,16
CATTGSNEQYF,TRBV6-5,TRBJ2-7,11
CAWSRGPGNTIYF,TRBV30,TRBJ1-3,13
CASMAGPYSSPLHF,TRBV6-1,TRBJ1-6,14
CASSYSASGETQYF,TRBV6-6,TRBJ2-5,14
CASSLGDSSYEQYF,TRBV11-2,TRBJ2-7,14
CASSTLPRGGLTNYGYTF,TRBV7-9,TRBJ1-2,18